The clone carrying this T cell receptor beta chain was picked up a small number of times. Its antigen is as yet unknown. This specimen belongs to a study of T cell responses to AZD1222 COVID-19 vaccine. Overall study results and limits: Females outnumbered males among donors, who were mostly white British; clonal diversity was possibly underestimated. Repertoires were obtained solely post-peak T cell response.

This CDR3 has 17 amino acids. With 3 bases clipped from V and 7 bases from J, the junction kept 16 bases outside the gene matches. The assay was immunoSEQ multiplex PCR, and TCRdb's table has in-frame clones only and misses some. Here the sample spans tens of thousands of clones, about nine tenths being singletons. The V call is TRBV23-1, the J call TRBJ2-7; 9 nucleotides align to TRBD2. TRBV23-1 is an ORF, with its function uncertain. Sequenced here: peripheral blood, sampled on day 0 of AZD1222 vaccination. The TCR sequence derives from an adult in good health. CDR3 sequence reads: CASSHCSSGVLILEQYF. As DNA, the CDR3 is TGCGCCAGCAGTCATTGCTCTAGCGGGGTCCTAATATTGGAGCAGTACTTC.